Described below is a single T cell receptor beta chain sequence and its context. Per the original data handling: Amplified reference gene primers provided the basis for estimating nucleated cell counts. Only in-frame clones appear in the TCRdb table, and some are missing; sequencing was by immunoSEQ multiplex PCR. V, J and clone size reflect that table, while D and trimming were determined from the DNA. The repertoire holds about 480,000 clones, with about 89% as singletons. The data derive from a study of blood T cell repertoires in COVID-19. Study-wide context: Specimens from acute and convalescent COVID-19 originated in the United States, Italy and Spain. T cells, B-cell-depleted T cells, or PBMCs provided the cDNA or gDNA that served as material.

The germline V gene encodes CDR1 WSHSY and CDR2 SAAADI. The CDR3 length is 12 residues. The ends were cut back, 4 bases at V and 2 bases at J, with 5 bases in the middle. This sequence originates from a woman in her twenties or thirties with acute or convalescent COVID-19. This chain uses TRBV10-2 with TRBJ1-1; D remains unclear. The sample consisted of peripheral blood. The CDR3 nucleotides read TGCGCCAGCAGTGCGCTAAACACTGAAGCTTTCTTT. It codes for CASSALNTEAFF.